This T cell receptor beta chain emerged from a study of CD8+ T cells in alopecia areata. The overall study: Disease severity was quantified as SALT score of affected scalp area. Findings and caveats of the study: For patients receiving tofacitinib, scalp clonality and expanded CD8+ clones among the top 100 significantly decreased. Lesional tissue from the scalp (especially in alopecia totalis/universalis) showed higher clonality than normal scalp. In scalp samples, resident alphabeta T cells of normal skin are also sequenced.

This CDR3 spans 12 amino acids. Trimming stripped 7 bases from V and 1 base from J, with 10 bases between. CDR1 SQVTM and CDR2 ANQGSEA come from the germline V gene. Regarding this clone: The antigen is undetermined.

Extraction of RNA preceded its reverse transcription into cDNA, which served as the sequencing template. Profiling relied on immunoSEQ multiplex PCR, and the TCRdb table lists in-frame clones only, not all of them. In the table there are approximately 45,000 clones, roughly 65% of which are singletons. Regarding treatment: oral pan-JAK inhibitor, 5-10 mg twice daily. The sequences come from CD8+ T cells sorted from blood, collected at week 4, from a patient treated with tofacitinib. This clonotype originated in a human donor with alopecia areata. J is TRBJ2-5 and V is TRBV29-1; D is uncertain. This CDR3 is CSGVPTQETQYF. In DNA form, the CDR3 reads TGCAGCGGAGTCCCCACCCAAGAGACCCAGTACTTC.